This T cell receptor (beta chain) is from a study of metastatic and nonmetastatic thyroid tumors. As for the study in general: Samples came from malignant and benign thyroid patients, and repertoires were compared across blood and tumor or nodule tissue. Study results and limitations: A significant increase in TCR beta diversity was reportedly seen in malignant thyroid tumors relative to benign nodules, in blood and tumor.

Only a few counts were recorded for this clone. Its antigen is not identified. Thyroid surgery was performed in patients who had received no treatment beforehand. In the original processing: The study's classifier, a distant-metastasis tool for papillary thyroid cancer, was built using CDR3 differences across clinicopathological groups. With MiXCR, TCRdb reprocessed the PCR reads. These V and J calls derive from TCRdb rather than the authors' analysis. The sample has about 64,000 clones; 4% to 4.5% are singletons. The CDR3 is 16 amino acids. V dropped 6 bases and J dropped 6 bases, with 22 bases sitting between them. Germline CDR1 SGHAT, CDR2 FQNNGV.

The receptor was derived from a female donor with papillary thyroid cancer or a benign thyroid nodule (not recorded which). Some clones in this sample may be carry-over from other donors' samples. Sequencing was carried out using blood. The rearrangement joins TRBV11-2 to TRBJ2-3, with a tentative D call TRBD1 (6 bases). As DNA, the CDR3 is TGTGCCAGCAGACGTGGGGCAGGGGCTAAAAGGGATACGCAGTATTTT. Amino acid sequence: CASRRGAGAKRDTQYF.